Each of the 22 T cell receptor beta chains below was sequenced from the same sample in a study of shared clonotypes between healthy human individuals. Sequencing was performed with immunoSEQ multiplex PCR; in TCRdb, only in-frame clones are kept and a portion is missing. Counted here are hundreds of thousands of clones, about 74% occurring once; the ten biggest clones make up over 1.5%. Material for sequencing was memory CD4+ T cells sorted from blood. Subset meaning: CD45RA-negative fraction. All receptors derive from a woman in her thirties in good health.

This chain links TRBV7-8 with TRBJ2-7; D is unresolved. CDR1 and CDR2 (germline): SGHVS, FQNEAQ. The CDR3 extends over 14 amino acids. The V end lost 0 bases, the J end lost 2 bases, and 8 bases lay between the germline ends. Here the CDR3 DNA reads TGTGCCAGCAGCTTAGCGGCCGGGCCCTACGAGCAGTACTTC. Its translation is CASSLAAGPYEQYF. The variable domain in full, completed from reference TRBV7-8 and TRBJ2-7, reads GAGVSQSPRYKVAKRGQDVALRCDPISGHVSLFWYQQALGQGPEFLTYFQNEAQLDKSGLPSDRFFAERPEGSVSTLKIQRTQQEDSAVYLCASSLAAGPYEQYFGPGTRLTVT.

V is TRBV19 and J is TRBJ2-7; maybe TRBD2 (5 bases). V gave up 6 bases and J gave up 4 bases, with 16 bases separating them. In germline, CDR1 is LNHDA, CDR2 SQIVND (reference sequence). The CDR3 sequence is 14 residues long. This CDR3 is CASREEVFPYEQYF. DNA for the CDR3: TGTGCCAGTAGAGAGGAGGTCTTCCCTTACGAGCAGTACTTC.

This clone was seen more than once but under ten times. The V gene is TRBV28, the J gene TRBJ2-3; D might be TRBD1 or TRBD2, each matching 5 bases. CDR1 is MDHEN and CDR2 is SYDVKM in the germline V gene. Between the trimmed V and J ends, which lost 3 bases and 2 bases, there was a span of 12 bases. The CDR3 runs to 15 residues. CDR3: CASSFAGTLTDTQYF. The CDR3 coding sequence is TGTGCCAGCAGTTTCGCTGGGACCCTCACAGATACGCAGTATTTT.

The J gene is TRBJ1-4, the V gene TRBV5-5; the match to TRBD1 covers 10 bases. There are 14 residues in the CDR3. The germline V gene encodes CDR1 SGHKS and CDR2 YYEKEE (reference sequence). Trimming removed 0 bases from V and 7 bases from J; junction bases left unmatched: 0. CDR3 residues: CASSLGTGGEKLFF. The CDR3 nucleotides read TGTGCCAGCAGCTTGGGGACAGGGGGTGAAAAACTGTTTTTT. Full variable domain (remainder filled in from reference TRBV5-5 and TRBJ1-4): DAGVTQSPTHLIKTRGQQVTLRCSPISGHKSVSWYQQVLGQGPQFIFQYYEKEERGRGNFPDRFSARQFPNYSSELNVNALLLGDSALYLCASSLGTGGEKLFFGSGTQLSVL.

CDR3 protein: CASSYTSGSVGETQYF. In DNA form, the CDR3 reads TGTGCCAGCAGTTACACTAGCGGGAGCGTTGGAGAGACCCAGTACTTC. The gene calls are TRBV6-5 and TRBJ2-5; 11 bases align to TRBD2. This CDR3 comprises 16 residues. Germline CDR1 reads MNHEY; CDR2 reads SVGAGI. Germline trimming cut 2 bases from V and 4 bases from J; bases unmatched to any gene: 6.

A remark on this clone: A junction end diverges from the germline sequence, so it may reflect a read error. V gene TRBV6-5 combines with J gene TRBJ1-2; 7 positions agree with TRBD1. The CDR3 runs 10 residues. The V gene's germline CDR1 is MNHEY and CDR2 SVGAGI. In DNA, the CDR3 is TGTGCCAGCAGAGCACAGGGGACGCCCTTC. It yields the protein CASRAQGTPF.

The chain joins TRBV30 to TRBJ2-1, with 9 bases lining up with TRBD1. Germline V lookup: CDR1 GTSNPN, CDR2 SVGIG (reference sequence). This CDR3 is built from 11 residues. V shed 0 bases and J 16 bases; nucleotides not matched to a gene: 4. The CDR3 DNA follows: TGTGCCTGGAGTGTCAGGGACAGGGCTTTCTTC. Protein: CAWSVRDRAFF.

In its sample, this clone was seen a few times. The gene calls are TRBV6-1 and TRBJ1-2, with 7 bases that match TRBD1. Germline CDR1 is MNHNS and CDR2 is SASEGT. The CDR3 is 15 amino acids. V trimming: 3 bases; J trimming: 4 bases; junction bases outside the gene matches: 8. CDR3 nucleotides: TGTGCCAGCAGTGAGGGACAGATTGTCGCCTATGGCTACACCTTC. It encodes CASSEGQIVAYGYTF.

The rearrangement links TRBV18 to TRBJ2-2; D remains ambiguous. This CDR3 has 15 residues. The V end was cut by 1 base, the J end by 5 bases, with 11 bases between. Germline lookup yields CDR1 KGHSH and CDR2 LQKENI. The CDR3 here is CASSPRSGITGELFF. The CDR3 DNA reads TGTGCCAGCTCACCACGATCCGGAATTACCGGGGAGCTGTTTTTT. The full variable domain, its missing parts supplied by reference TRBV18 and TRBJ2-2, is NAGVMQNPRHLVRRRGQEARLRCSPMKGHSHVYWYRQLPEEGLKFMVYLQKENIIDESGMPKERFSAEFPKEGPSILRIQQVVRGDSAAYFCASSPRSGITGELFFGEGSRLTVL.

This chain links TRBV28 with TRBJ1-3; 7 bases match TRBD1. Looked up from germline, CDR1 is MDHEN and CDR2 is SYDVKM. The CDR3 is 18 amino acids. With 3 bases clipped from V and 0 bases from J, the junction kept 11 bases outside the gene matches. This chain's CDR3 is CASSFTSTGAGSGNTIYF. As DNA, the CDR3 is TGTGCCAGCAGTTTTACCTCTACAGGGGCCGGCTCTGGAAACACCATATATTTT.

The V call is TRBV15, the J call TRBJ1-2; 8 bases match TRBD1. The CDR3 extends over 15 amino acids. Germline V lookup: CDR1 LNHNV, CDR2 YYDKDF (reference sequence). Unmatched junction bases numbered 3, after V lost 0 bases and J lost 3 bases. CDR3 sequence reads: CATSREMTGDYGYTF. The CDR3 bases are TGTGCCACCAGCAGAGAGATGACAGGGGACTATGGCTACACCTTC.

There are a few counts of this clone. The genes are TRBV6-5 and TRBJ2-1, with a possible D match to TRBD2 (5 bases). This CDR3 has 15 amino acids. The germline V and J ends were trimmed by 0 bases and 5 bases, with 11 bases remaining between them. Germline V CDR1 and CDR2: MNHEY, SVGAGI. DNA for the CDR3: TGTGCCAGCAGTTACTCGGGCGGGCCACACAATGAGCAGTTCTTC. This encodes CASSYSGGPHNEQFF.

The chain couples TRBV11-3 to TRBJ1-1; D is ambiguous. The CDR3 runs 13 residues. The V gene's germline CDR1 is SGHNT and CDR2 YENEEA. With 5 bases removed from V and 3 bases from J, the gap between germline ends came to 10 bases. CDR3 sequence: CASSRNMDTEAFF. The CDR3 nucleotides are TGTGCCAGCAGCCGAAACATGGACACTGAAGCTTTCTTT. Combining the CDR3 with reference TRBV11-3 and TRBJ1-1 gives the whole variable domain EAGVVQSPRYKIIEKKQPVAFWCNPISGHNTLYWYLQNLGQGPELLIRYENEEAVDDSQLPKDRFSAERLKGVDSTLKIQPAELGDSAVYLCASSRNMDTEAFFGQGTRLTVV.

This sequence joins TRBV14 and TRBJ2-3, with 9 bases matching TRBD2. Germline V gene lookup returns CDR1 SGHDN and CDR2 FVKESK. V was clipped by 2 bases and J by 1 base; unmatched bases: 1. The CDR3 has 15 amino acids. The CDR3 DNA sequence: TGTGCCAGCAGCCAACTAGCGGGGCGCACAGATACGCAGTATTTT. This encodes CASSQLAGRTDTQYF.

The chain recombines TRBV13 with TRBJ1-3; no firm D call. Trimming removed 0 bases at V and 4 bases at J, with 19 bases between. The CDR3 is 18 amino acids. Germline CDR1 and CDR2: PRHDT and FYEKMQ (reference sequence). The CDR3 protein is CASSLGLRKNRGGNTIYF. The CDR3 region has the DNA TGTGCCAGCAGCTTAGGCCTCAGGAAAAACAGAGGAGGAAACACCATATATTTT.

V is TRBV7-2 and J is TRBJ2-7, with no clear D. The CDR3 is 15 residues long. V lost 0 bases, J lost 0 bases, and 9 bases lay in between. Germline lookup yields CDR1 SGHTA and CDR2 FQGNSA. The CDR3 sequence: CASSLAHSSSYEQYF. CDR3 DNA: TGTGCCAGCAGCTTAGCGCATTCGAGCTCCTACGAGCAGTACTTC.

V gene TRBV6-1 combines with J gene TRBJ2-3; 9 bases line up with TRBD2. This CDR3 has 17 amino acids. The germline V gene encodes CDR1 MNHNS and CDR2 SASEGT. Germline trimming cut 4 bases from V and 4 bases from J; bases unmatched to any gene: 12. CDR3 sequence (DNA): TGTGCCAGCAGTGCCGGGACAGCACTAGCGGGCTCAGATACGCAGTATTTT. Its protein product is CASSAGTALAGSDTQYF.

The V call is TRBV18, the J call TRBJ2-4, with 8 bases matching TRBD2. The CDR3 has 13 amino acids. Germline V gene data show CDR1 as KGHSH and CDR2 as LQKENI. After removal of 5 bases from V and 5 bases from J, the junction contained 2 bases not matched to a gene. The chain's CDR3 is CASSTGGENIQYF. Written as DNA, the CDR3 is TGTGCCAGCTCAACCGGGGGGGAAAACATTCAGTACTTC.

This clone came up a few times. This chain links TRBV5-5 with TRBJ2-5; D gene unclear. This CDR3 region has 12 residues. The germline V gene encodes CDR1 SGHKS and CDR2 YYEKEE (reference sequence). Deletions cut 4 bases from V and 2 bases from J, with 6 bases between. CDR3 in amino acids: CASSRLQETQYF. In DNA, the CDR3 is TGTGCCAGCAGCAGATTACAAGAGACCCAGTACTTC.

J is TRBJ1-2 and V is TRBV5-8; D is perhaps TRBD1 (5 bases). Germline lookup yields CDR1 SGHTS and CDR2 YDEGEE. This CDR3 is built from 15 residues. The V and J ends lost 4 bases and 4 bases respectively, with 17 bases between them. DNA for the CDR3: TGTGCCAGCAGCACCGGGACGTACGATACCTATGGCTACACCTTC. Translation: CASSTGTYDTYGYTF.

V is TRBV4-1 and J is TRBJ2-1, with 8 bases identical to TRBD2. This CDR3 has 20 amino acids. Germline-derived CDR1 and CDR2 are MGHRA and YSYEKL. V gave up 4 bases and J gave up 0 bases; unmatched junction bases: 17. The CDR3 nucleotides are TGCGCCAGCAGCCGCCCCCTCCTAGCGGGTCTAGGAAGCTCCTACAATGAGCAGTTCTTC. It translates to CASSRPLLAGLGSSYNEQFF.

The sample holds one count of this clone. This chain connects TRBV7-9 to TRBJ2-7; D is possibly TRBD2 (6 bases). This CDR3 spans 14 amino acids. The V and J ends lost 6 bases and 3 bases respectively, with 15 bases between them. CDR1 is SEHNR, CDR2 FQNEAQ, per germline (reference sequence). This CDR3 reads CASRASAEGYEQYF. Written as DNA, the CDR3 is TGTGCCAGCAGAGCCAGTGCGGAGGGCTACGAGCAGTACTTC. The complete variable domain, with remaining parts taken from reference TRBV7-9 and TRBJ2-7, reads DTGVSQNPRHKITKRGQNVTFRCDPISEHNRLYWYRQTLGQGPEFLTYFQNEAQLEKSRLLSDRFSAERPKGSFSTLEIQRTEQGDSAMYLCASRASAEGYEQYFGPGTRLTVT.